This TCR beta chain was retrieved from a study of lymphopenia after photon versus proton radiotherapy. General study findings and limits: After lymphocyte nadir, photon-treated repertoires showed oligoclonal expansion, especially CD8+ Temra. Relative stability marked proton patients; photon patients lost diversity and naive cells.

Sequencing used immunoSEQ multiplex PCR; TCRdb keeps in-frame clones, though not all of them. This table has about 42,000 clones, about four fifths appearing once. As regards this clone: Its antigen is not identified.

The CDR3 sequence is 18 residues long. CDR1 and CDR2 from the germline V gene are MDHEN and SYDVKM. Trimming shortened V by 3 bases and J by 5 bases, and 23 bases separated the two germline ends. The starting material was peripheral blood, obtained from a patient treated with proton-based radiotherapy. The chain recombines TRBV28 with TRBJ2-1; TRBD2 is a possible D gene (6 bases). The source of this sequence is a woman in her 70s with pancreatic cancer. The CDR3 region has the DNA TGTGCCAGCAGTTTTATACTAGCCGAAGGGCTCTCGCACAATGAGCAGTTCTTC. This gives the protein CASSFILAEGLSHNEQFF.